This T cell receptor (beta chain) was recovered during a study of T cells expressing NK-cell markers. Study-wide background: Each TCR beta repertoire originated in sorted T cells that were CD3+CD56+NKG2C+, CD3+CD56+NKG2C- or CD3+CD56-NKG2C+. Out of eight donors sequenced, seven tested HCMV-seropositive and the remaining one seronegative.

Germline lookup yields CDR1 DFQATT and CDR2 SNEGSKA (reference sequence). The CDR3 loop spans 11 amino acids. Study outcomes and limitations: The dominant NKG2C+ clonotypes represented about 1.0-7.5% of CD8+ T cells in six donors.

Comments on this clonotype: Its antigen is unidentified.

The cDNA for TCR beta came from 5'RACE template switching with UMIs. One entry per CDR3 protein, without DNA, is what TCRdb gives after re-calling the 5' RACE reads. The repertoire table contains roughly 390,000 distinct CDR3 sequences. Sequencing used blood T cells: a sorted CD56 or NKG2C T cell subset, CD4+ or CD8+ T cells, or bulk PBMC T cells (not recorded which). The chain joins TRBV20-1 to TRBJ2-4; there is no DNA to check the TCRdb D call of TRBD1. The TCR was taken from a man aged 18-70 years in good health. The CDR3 reads CSAPPGDIQYF.